Sequencing of this T cell receptor (beta chain) was carried out in a study of T cells after yellow fever vaccination. The overall study: In the case of low-cell-number fractions, SMART-Seq v4 Ultra Low Input was used for preparation. Study outcomes and limitations: Just a small share of clonotypes turned up in the CD4 compartment as well as the CD8 compartment.

As TCR cDNA was made by 5'RACE template switching, a universal primer site and UMIs were added. One entry per CDR3 protein results from TCRdb running MiXCR on the 5' RACE reads. The table records about 340,000 distinct CDR3 sequences, about 12% of them present only once. As for this clonotype: No antigen is known for it.

The CDR3 sequence is 14 residues long. Germline V gene lookup returns CDR1 SGHRS and CDR2 YFSETQ. Trimming took off 3 bases at V and 3 bases at J, with 13 bases between the two ends. Sequences were derived from CD4+ T cells sorted from PBMCs, sampled 15 days after the yellow fever booster vaccination. The chain couples TRBV5-1 to TRBJ2-7; a possible D gene is TRBD2 (6 bases). The sequence was collected from a man between 18 and 29 years old who received the YFV17D yellow fever vaccine. The CDR3 DNA follows: TGCGCCAGCAGCTGGTCCGGGACTGGCTACGAGCAGTACTTC. This encodes CASSWSGTGYEQYF.